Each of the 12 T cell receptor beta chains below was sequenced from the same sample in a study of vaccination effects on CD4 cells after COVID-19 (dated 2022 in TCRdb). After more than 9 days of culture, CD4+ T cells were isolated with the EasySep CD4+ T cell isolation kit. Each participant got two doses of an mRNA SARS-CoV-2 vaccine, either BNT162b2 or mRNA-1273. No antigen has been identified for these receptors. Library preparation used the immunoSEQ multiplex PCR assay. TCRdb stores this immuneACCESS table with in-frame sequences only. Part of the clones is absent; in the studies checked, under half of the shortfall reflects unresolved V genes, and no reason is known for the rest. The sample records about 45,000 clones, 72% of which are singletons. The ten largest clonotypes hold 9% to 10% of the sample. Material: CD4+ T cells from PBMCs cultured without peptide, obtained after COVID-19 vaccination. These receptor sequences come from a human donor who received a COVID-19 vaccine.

In nucleotides, the CDR3 is TGTGCCAGCACCCCGGGGATTTTCGGGACCCAGTACTTC. The encoded protein is CASTPGIFGTQYF. This chain uses TRBV6-5 with TRBJ2-5, with D possibly TRBD2 on 5 matching bases. The CDR3 runs to 13 residues. V lost 7 bases, J lost 7 bases, and 16 bases lay in between. Germline lookup yields CDR1 MNHEY and CDR2 SVGAGI.

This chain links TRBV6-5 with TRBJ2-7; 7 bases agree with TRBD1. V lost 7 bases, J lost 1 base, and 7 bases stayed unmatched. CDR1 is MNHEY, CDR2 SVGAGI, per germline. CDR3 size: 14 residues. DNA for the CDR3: TGTGCCAGCACCCCGGGACAGCTTTCCTACGAGCAGTACTTC. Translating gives CASTPGQLSYEQYF.

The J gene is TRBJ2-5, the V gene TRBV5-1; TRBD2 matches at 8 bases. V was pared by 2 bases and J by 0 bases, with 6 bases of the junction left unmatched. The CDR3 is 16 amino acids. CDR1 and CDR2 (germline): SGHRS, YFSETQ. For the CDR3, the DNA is TGCGCCAGCAGCTTTCTGTTAGCGGGGAACCAAGAGACCCAGTACTTC. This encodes CASSFLLAGNQETQYF.

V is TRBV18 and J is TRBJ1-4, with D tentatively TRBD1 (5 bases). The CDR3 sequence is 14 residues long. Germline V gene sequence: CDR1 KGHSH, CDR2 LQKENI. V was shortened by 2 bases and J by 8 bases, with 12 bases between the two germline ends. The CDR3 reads CASSPMIREEKLFF. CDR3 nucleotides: TGTGCCAGCTCACCAATGATCAGGGAAGAAAAACTGTTTTTT.

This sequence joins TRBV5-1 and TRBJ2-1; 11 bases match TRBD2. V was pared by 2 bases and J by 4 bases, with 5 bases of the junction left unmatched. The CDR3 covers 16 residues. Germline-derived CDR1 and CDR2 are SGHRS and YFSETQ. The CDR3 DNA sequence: TGCGCCAGCAGCTTCGGCGGGACTAGCGGTTACAATGAGCAGTTCTTC. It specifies CASSFGGTSGYNEQFF.

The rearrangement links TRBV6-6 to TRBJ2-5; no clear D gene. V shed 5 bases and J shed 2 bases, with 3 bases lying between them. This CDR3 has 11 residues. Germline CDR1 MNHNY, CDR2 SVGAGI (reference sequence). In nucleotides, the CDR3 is TGTGCCAGCAGTCCTCAAGAGACCCAGTACTTC. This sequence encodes CASSPQETQYF.

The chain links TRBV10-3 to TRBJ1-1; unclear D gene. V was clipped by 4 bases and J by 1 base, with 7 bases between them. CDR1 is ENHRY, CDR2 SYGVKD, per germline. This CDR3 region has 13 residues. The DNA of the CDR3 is TGTGCCATCAGTGGGAATACGAACACTGAAGCTTTCTTT. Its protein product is CAISGNTNTEAFF.

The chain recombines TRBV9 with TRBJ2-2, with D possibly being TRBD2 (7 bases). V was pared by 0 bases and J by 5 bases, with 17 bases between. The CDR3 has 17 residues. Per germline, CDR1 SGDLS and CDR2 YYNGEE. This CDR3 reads CASSVGLGGPVTGELFF. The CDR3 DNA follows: TGTGCCAGCAGCGTAGGGCTGGGGGGGCCTGTGACCGGGGAGCTGTTTTTT.

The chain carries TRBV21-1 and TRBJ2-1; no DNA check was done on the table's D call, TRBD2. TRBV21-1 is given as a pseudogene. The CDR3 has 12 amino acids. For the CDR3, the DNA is TGTGCCAGCAGCAAGAGGAGGCATGAGCAGTTCTTC. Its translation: CASSKRRHEQFF.

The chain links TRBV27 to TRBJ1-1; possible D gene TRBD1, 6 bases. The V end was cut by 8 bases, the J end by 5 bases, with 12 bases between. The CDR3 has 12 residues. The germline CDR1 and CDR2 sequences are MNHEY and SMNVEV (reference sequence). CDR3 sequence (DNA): TGTGCCAGCTGGGGAACAGGGACTGAAGCTTTCTTT. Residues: CASWGTGTEAFF.

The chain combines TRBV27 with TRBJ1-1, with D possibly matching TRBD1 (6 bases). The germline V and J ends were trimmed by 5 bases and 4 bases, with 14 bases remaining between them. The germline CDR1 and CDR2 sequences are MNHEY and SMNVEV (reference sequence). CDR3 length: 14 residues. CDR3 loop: CASSPLGGPTEAFF. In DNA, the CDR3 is TGTGCCAGCAGTCCCCTCGGGGGGCCCACTGAAGCTTTCTTT.

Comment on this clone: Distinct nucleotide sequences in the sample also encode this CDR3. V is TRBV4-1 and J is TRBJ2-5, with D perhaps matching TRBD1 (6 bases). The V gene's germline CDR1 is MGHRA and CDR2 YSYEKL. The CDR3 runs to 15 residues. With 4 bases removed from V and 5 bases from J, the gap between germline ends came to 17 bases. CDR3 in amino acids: CASSPEDSPRETQYF. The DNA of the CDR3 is TGCGCCAGCAGCCCTGAGGACAGCCCTCGGGAGACCCAGTACTTC.